A few counts support the clone carrying this T cell receptor beta chain. This sample stems from a study of CD8+ T cells in alopecia areata. Once RNA had been extracted, it was reverse transcribed into cDNA to act as the sequencing template. TCRdb's table, derived via immunoSEQ multiplex PCR, lists solely in-frame clones and lacks some. The sample holds more than 85,000 clones, around two fifths seen once. Per germline, CDR1 LGHNA and CDR2 YNFKEQ. Germline trimming cut 4 bases from V and 2 bases from J; bases unmatched to any gene: 12. The CDR3 loop spans 18 amino acids. The specimen was CD4+ T cells sorted from blood. The V gene is TRBV4-2, the J gene TRBJ2-3, with 10 bases matching TRBD2. The TCR was taken from a human donor with alopecia areata. CDR3 sequence (DNA): TGTGCCAGCAGCCGTCTAGCGGGGGACCTCCAGTTCACAGATACGCAGTATTTT. Encoded protein: CASSRLAGDLQFTDTQYF.